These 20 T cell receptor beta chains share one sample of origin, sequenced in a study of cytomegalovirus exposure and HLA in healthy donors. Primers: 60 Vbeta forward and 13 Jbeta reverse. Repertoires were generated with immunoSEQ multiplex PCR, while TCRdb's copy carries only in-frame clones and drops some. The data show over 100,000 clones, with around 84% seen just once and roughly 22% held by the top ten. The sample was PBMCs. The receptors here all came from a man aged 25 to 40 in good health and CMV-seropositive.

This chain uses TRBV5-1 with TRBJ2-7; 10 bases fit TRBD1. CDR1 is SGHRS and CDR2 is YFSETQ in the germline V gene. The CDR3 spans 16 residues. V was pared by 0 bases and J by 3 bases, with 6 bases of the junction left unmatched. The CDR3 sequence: CASSLDGRTGGYEQYF. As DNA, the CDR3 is TGCGCCAGCAGCTTGGACGGCAGGACAGGGGGCTACGAGCAGTACTTC.

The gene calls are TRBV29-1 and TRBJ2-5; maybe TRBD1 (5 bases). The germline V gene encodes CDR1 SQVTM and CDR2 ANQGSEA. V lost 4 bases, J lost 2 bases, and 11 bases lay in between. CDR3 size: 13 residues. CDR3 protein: CSVVQGGQETQYF. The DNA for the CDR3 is TGCAGCGTTGTTCAGGGTGGTCAAGAGACCCAGTACTTC.

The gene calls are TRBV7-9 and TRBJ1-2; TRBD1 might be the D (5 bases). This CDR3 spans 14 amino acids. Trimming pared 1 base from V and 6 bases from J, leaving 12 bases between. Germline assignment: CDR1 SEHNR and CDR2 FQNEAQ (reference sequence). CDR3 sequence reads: CASSLGASGHGYTF. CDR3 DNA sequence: TGTGCCAGCAGCTTAGGGGCTTCAGGGCATGGCTACACCTTC.

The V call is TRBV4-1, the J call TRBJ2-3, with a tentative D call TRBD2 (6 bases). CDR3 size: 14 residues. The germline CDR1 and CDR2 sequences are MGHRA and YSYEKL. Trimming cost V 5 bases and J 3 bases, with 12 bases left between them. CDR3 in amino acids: CASSIYGGTDTQYF. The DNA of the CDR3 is TGCGCCAGCAGCATCTATGGGGGGACAGATACGCAGTATTTT.

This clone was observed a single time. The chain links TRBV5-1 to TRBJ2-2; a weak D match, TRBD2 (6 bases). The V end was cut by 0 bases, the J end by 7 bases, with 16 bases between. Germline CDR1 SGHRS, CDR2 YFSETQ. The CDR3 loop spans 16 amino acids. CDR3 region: CASSLASLATHGELFF. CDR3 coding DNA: TGCGCCAGCAGCTTGGCCAGTCTAGCGACCCACGGGGAGCTGTTTTTT.

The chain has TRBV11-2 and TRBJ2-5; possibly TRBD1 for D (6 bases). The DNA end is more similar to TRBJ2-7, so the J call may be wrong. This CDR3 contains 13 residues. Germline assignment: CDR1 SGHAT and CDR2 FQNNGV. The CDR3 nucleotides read TGTGCCAGCAGCAACACAGGGTCTTACGAGCAGTACTTC. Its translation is CASSNTGSYEQYF.

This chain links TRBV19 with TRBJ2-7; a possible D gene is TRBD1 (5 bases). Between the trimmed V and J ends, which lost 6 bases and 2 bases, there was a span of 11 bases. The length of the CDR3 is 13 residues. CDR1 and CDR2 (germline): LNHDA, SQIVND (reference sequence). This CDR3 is CASSPDTTYEQYF. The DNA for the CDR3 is TGTGCCAGTAGCCCGGACACGACCTACGAGCAGTACTTC.

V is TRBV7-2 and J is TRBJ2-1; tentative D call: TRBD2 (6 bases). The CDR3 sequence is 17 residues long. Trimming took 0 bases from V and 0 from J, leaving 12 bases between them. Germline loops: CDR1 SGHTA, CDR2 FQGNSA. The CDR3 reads CASSLAGGQNSYNEQFF. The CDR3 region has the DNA TGTGCCAGCAGCTTAGCGGGGGGTCAAAACTCCTACAATGAGCAGTTCTTC.

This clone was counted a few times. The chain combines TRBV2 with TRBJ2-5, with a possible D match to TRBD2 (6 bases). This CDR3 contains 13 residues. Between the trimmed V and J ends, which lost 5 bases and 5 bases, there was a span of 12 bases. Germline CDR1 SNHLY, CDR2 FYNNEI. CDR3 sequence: CASSTGLGETQYF. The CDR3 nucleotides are TGTGCCAGCAGTACGGGACTGGGGGAGACCCAGTACTTC.

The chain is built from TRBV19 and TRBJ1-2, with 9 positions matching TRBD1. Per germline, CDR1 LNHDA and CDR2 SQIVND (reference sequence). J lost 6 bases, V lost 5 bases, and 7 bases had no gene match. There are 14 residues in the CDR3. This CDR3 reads CASSQAGTGNGYTF. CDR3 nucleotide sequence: TGTGCCAGTAGTCAAGCCGGGACAGGGAATGGCTACACCTTC.

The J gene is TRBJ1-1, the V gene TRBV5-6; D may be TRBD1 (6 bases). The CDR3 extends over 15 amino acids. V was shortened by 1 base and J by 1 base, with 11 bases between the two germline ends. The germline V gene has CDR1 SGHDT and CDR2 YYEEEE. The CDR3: CASSLLGQRNTEAFF. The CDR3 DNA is TGTGCCAGCAGCTTGTTAGGACAGAGGAACACTGAAGCTTTCTTT.

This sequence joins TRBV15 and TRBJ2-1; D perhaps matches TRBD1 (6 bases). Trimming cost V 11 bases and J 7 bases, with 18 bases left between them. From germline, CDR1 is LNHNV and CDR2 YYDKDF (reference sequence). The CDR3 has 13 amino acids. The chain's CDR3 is CASASRGGNEQFF. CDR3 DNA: TGTGCCTCAGCCTCCAGAGGGGGTAATGAGCAGTTCTTC.

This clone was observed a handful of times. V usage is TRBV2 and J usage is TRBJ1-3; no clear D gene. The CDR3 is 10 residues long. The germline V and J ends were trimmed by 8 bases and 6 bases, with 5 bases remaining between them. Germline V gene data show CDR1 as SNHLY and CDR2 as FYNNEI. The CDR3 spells CASAENTIYF. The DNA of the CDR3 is TGTGCCAGCGCGGAAAACACCATATATTTT. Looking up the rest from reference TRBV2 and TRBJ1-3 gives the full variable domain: EPEVTQTPSHQVTQMGQEVILRCVPISNHLYFYWYRQILGQKVEFLVSFYNNEISEKSEIFDDQFSVERPDGSNFTLKIRSTKLEDSAMYFCASAENTIYFGEGSWLTVV.

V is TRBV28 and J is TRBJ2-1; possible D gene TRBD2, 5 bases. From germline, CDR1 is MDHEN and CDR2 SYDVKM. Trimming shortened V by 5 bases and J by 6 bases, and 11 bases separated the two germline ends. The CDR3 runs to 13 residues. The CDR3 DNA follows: TGTGCCAGCAGTCTCACTAGGAGCAATGAGCAGTTCTTC. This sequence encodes CASSLTRSNEQFF.

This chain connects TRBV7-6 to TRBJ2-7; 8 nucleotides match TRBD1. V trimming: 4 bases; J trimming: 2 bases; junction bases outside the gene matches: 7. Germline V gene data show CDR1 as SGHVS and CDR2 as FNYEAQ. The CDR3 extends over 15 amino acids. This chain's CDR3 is CASSSVTGATYEQYF. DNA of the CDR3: TGTGCCAGCAGCTCAGTGACAGGGGCGACCTACGAGCAGTACTTC.

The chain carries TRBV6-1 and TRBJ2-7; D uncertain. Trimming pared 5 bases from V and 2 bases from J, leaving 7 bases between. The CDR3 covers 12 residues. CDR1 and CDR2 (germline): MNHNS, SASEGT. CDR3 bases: TGTGCCAGCAGTTTCTATGCCTACGAGCAGTACTTC. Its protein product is CASSFYAYEQYF.

The CDR3 DNA sequence: TGTGCCAGCAGCTTAGAGCCGGTGACCCAGTACTTC. Translating it yields CASSLEPVTQYF. The chain joins TRBV7-8 to TRBJ2-5; D call uncertain. The CDR3 has 12 amino acids. Trimming pared 1 base from V and 7 bases from J, leaving 7 bases between. Germline V gene data show CDR1 as SGHVS and CDR2 as FQNEAQ.

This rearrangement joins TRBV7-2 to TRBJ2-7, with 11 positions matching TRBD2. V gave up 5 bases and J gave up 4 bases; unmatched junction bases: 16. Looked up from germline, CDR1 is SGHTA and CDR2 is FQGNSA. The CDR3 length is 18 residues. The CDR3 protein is CASSLMHISGRAGYEQYV. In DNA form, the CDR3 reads TGTGCCAGCAGCCTCATGCACATTAGCGGGAGGGCCGGGTACGAGCAGTACGTC.

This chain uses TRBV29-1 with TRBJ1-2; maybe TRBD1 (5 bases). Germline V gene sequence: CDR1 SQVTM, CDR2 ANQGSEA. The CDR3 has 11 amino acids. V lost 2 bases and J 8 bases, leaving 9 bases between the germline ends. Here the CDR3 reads CSVERQGGYTF. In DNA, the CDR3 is TGCAGCGTTGAACGGCAGGGCGGCTACACCTTC.

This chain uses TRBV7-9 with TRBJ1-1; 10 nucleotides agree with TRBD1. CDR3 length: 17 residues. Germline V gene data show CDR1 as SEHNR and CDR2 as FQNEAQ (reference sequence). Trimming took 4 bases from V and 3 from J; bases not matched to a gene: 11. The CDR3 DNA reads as TGTGCCAGCAGCTCCCAAGACAGGGGGCGAATGTACACTGAAGCTTTCTTT. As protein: CASSSQDRGRMYTEAFF.